The entry below gives a single TCR beta chain sequence along with its context. The investigators split CD4+ cells into a CD45RA+ naive subset and a CD45RA-negative memory subset. Here immunoSEQ multiplex PCR was the method, and the copy in TCRdb shows in-frame clones only, minus some. The sample records 2 million to 2.5 million clones, 80% to 95% being singletons. These data belong to a study of shared clonotypes between healthy human individuals. This CDR3 spans 18 amino acids. The TCR originated in a man aged 18-30 years in good health. Some clones in this sample may be carry-over from other donors' samples. The chain joins TRBV21-1 to TRBJ1-1; TRBD1 reflects the table's D call only, with no check against the DNA. TRBV21-1 is given as a pseudogene. The sample was naive CD4+ T cells from PBMCs. Subset: CD45RA+ positively selected. CDR3 bases: TGTGCCAGCAGCATACCCGGGACAGGGGAAGGGTTGAACACTGAAGCTTTCTTT. The encoded protein is CASSIPGTGEGLNTEAFF.